These T cell receptor beta chains were read from a single sample in a study of T-cell reconstitution after alpha-beta-depleted transplantation in children. TCRdb called the PCR reads again in MiXCR, with one record for every CDR3 protein. The table shows thousands of distinct CDR3 sequences, with roughly 13% occurring only once. The sample consisted of PBMCs, mostly from graft donor cells, taken 60 days after TCRalphabeta/CD19-depleted stem cell transplant. These receptor sequences come from a patient under 10 years old who had a stem cell transplant for inherited bone marrow failure, so the T cells may come from the graft donor. The CDR3 runs from the conserved cysteine through the conserved F or W. Each record gives: clone size, D gene, J gene, V gene, CDR3 DNA, CDR3 protein. The D gene is left open where the match is weak. Clone size is given for some rows only: seen once, a few or many times, or a class if the clone is expanded.

many | - | TRBJ2-3 | TRBV7-9 | TGTGCCAGCAGGAGGGGACTCAGCACAGATACGCAGTATTTT | CASRRGLSTDTQYF
many | TRBD1 | TRBJ2-7 | TRBV10-3 | TGTGCCATCAGTGAGCTCCAGCAGGGGGCGGCCGAGCAGTACTTC | CAISELQQGAAEQYF
many | - | TRBJ2-7 | TRBV28 | TGTGCCAGCAGACCCACCGGTAAGGGCCTTTCCTACGAGCAGTACTTC | CASRPTGKGLSYEQYF
many | TRBD2 | TRBJ2-3 | TRBV6-5 | TGTGCCAGCAGTTCCCCTAAGCGGGGCTTACTCACAGATACGCAGTATTTT | CASSSPKRGLLTDTQYF
many | - | TRBJ2-5 | TRBV12-3/TRBV12-4 | TGTGCCAGCAGTTTGTTGGCGAAGACCCAGTACTTC | CASSLLAKTQYF
many | - | TRBJ1-6 | TRBV3-1 | TGTGCCAGCAGCCAAGATCCGCCCAGGGCTAATTCACCCCTCCACTTT | CASSQDPPRANSPLHF
- | - | TRBJ2-2 | TRBV30 | TGTGCCTGGAGTCCCAACACCGGGGAGCTGTTTTTT | CAWSPNTGELFF
many | - | TRBJ2-7 | TRBV29-1 | TGCAGCGTTGGACAGACTCTCTCCTACGAGCAGTACTTC | CSVGQTLSYEQYF
many | - | TRBJ2-1 | TRBV28 | TGTGCCAGCAGTTTGGGCAGGGACTACAATGAGCAGTTCTTC | CASSLGRDYNEQFF
few | TRBD2 | TRBJ2-1 | TRBV20-1 | TGCAGTGCTAGCAGAGCGGGAGGGTACAATGAGCAGTTCTTC | CSASRAGGYNEQFF
many | - | TRBJ2-3 | TRBV7-6 | TGTGCCAGCAGCACCCCCTCGCGGGATACGCAGTATTTT | CASSTPSRDTQYF
- | - | TRBJ2-4 | TRBV28 | TGTGCCAGCAGTTTAGGTCACCTAAACATTCAGTACTTC | CASSLGHLNIQYF
many | - | TRBJ2-3 | TRBV6-2/TRBV6-3 | TGTGCCAGCAGCCCCCGTGCAGATACGCAGTATTTT | CASSPRADTQYF
many | TRBD1 | TRBJ1-1 | TRBV6-4 | TGTGCCAGCAGTCTCCGCCCATTCAGGGGGCAGGTTCGGAACACTGAAGCTTTCTTT | CASSLRPFRGQVRNTEAFF
- | - | TRBJ1-1 | TRBV7-9 | TGTGCCAGCAGCCCTGGGGGGGTGAACACTGAAGCTTTCTTT | CASSPGGVNTEAFF
many | - | TRBJ1-5 | TRBV20-1 | TGCAGTGCGCTAAGAGATAGCAATCAGCCCCAGCATTTT | CSALRDSNQPQHF
many | TRBD2 | TRBJ2-3 | TRBV12-3/TRBV12-4 | TGTGCCAGCAGTCGACTAGCGGGAGGTGGCCCAGATACGCAGTATTTT | CASSRLAGGGPDTQYF
many | - | TRBJ2-5 | TRBV2 | TGTGCCAGCAGTGTTAACAGGGAAGAGACCCAGTACTTC | CASSVNREETQYF
many | - | TRBJ2-5 | TRBV20-1 | TGCAGTGCTAGATCGATGGGGGGTCAAGAGACCCAGTACTTC | CSARSMGGQETQYF
many | - | TRBJ2-6 | TRBV20-1 | TGCAGTGCTAGAGCTGGGGCTTCTGGGGCCAACGTCCTGACTTTC | CSARAGASGANVLTF
many | - | TRBJ2-1 | TRBV29-1 | TGCACCGGGGGCCAGATATACAATGAGCAGTTCTTC | CTGGQIYNEQFF
many | - | TRBJ1-1 | TRBV29-1 | TGCAGCGTTGAAGATTGGTGGGTACGTGACAGAAAAAACACTGAAGCTTTCTTT | CSVEDWWVRDRKNTEAFF
many | TRBD2 | TRBJ2-3 | TRBV12-3/TRBV12-4 | TGTACCCGCGGAAGATCCTACGGGACGGGAGGGCCGACAGATACGCAGTATTTT | CTRGRSYGTGGPTDTQYF
- | TRBD1 | TRBJ1-3 | TRBV7-8 | TGTGCCAGCAGCCCACGGGACAGGGGGCTTGGAAACACCATATATTTT | CASSPRDRGLGNTIYF
many | - | TRBJ1-2 | TRBV18 | TGTGCCAGCTCACCAAACGCGGGGTCTGGCTACACCTTC | CASSPNAGSGYTF
many | - | TRBJ2-1 | TRBV18 | TGTGCCAGCTCAACGGCTTACAATGAGCAGTTCTTC | CASSTAYNEQFF
medium-sized | - | TRBJ2-5 | TRBV4-1 | TGCGCCAGCAGCCCCTTTGGCTGGCAAGAGACCCAGTACTTC | CASSPFGWQETQYF
many | - | TRBJ1-1 | TRBV7-9 | TGTGCCAGCAGCTTAGCGCGGACACGAGCGAGAGGAGCTTTCTTT | CASSLARTRARGAFF
many | TRBD1 | TRBJ1-2 | TRBV10-3 | TGTGCCATCAGTGAGTCGCGGGACAGGGGTTATGGCTACACCTTC | CAISESRDRGYGYTF
many | TRBD1 | TRBJ2-2 | TRBV7-6 | TGTGCCAGCAGCGTACAGGGGAGAGCCGGGGAGCTGTTTTTT | CASSVQGRAGELFF
once | - | TRBJ2-7 | TRBV7-7 | TGTGCTAGCAGCCCCGACAGTTCCTACGAGCAGTACTTC | CASSPDSSYEQYF
many | - | TRBJ1-1 | TRBV2 | TGTGCCAGTGCCTTTGACACTGAAGCTTTCTTT | CASAFDTEAFF
many | - | TRBJ1-2 | TRBV6-5 | TGTGCCAGCAGTTACGCGGGCTCCCGTTATGGCTACACCTTC | CASSYAGSRYGYTF
many | - | TRBJ2-1 | TRBV5-1 | TGCGCCAGCAGCTCGGGACTGAACAATGAGCAGTTCTTC | CASSSGLNNEQFF
many | - | TRBJ2-5 | TRBV7-2 | TGTGCCAGCAGCTTAGCGGGAGAGTTCCAAGAGACCCAGTACTTC | CASSLAGEFQETQYF
many | TRBD1 | TRBJ2-5 | TRBV30 | TGTGCCTGGGAGAGACAGGGCGAAGGGACCCAGTACTTC | CAWERQGEGTQYF
many | TRBD1 | TRBJ2-5 | TRBV29-1 | TGCAGCGTTGCCGCAGGGGGCTTAAGGGAGACCCAGTACTTC | CSVAAGGLRETQYF
many | TRBD2 | TRBJ2-7 | TRBV20-1 | TGCAGTGCCAGTAAGGGACTAGATATTTACGAGCAGTACTTC | CSASKGLDIYEQYF
many | - | TRBJ2-7 | TRBV5-1 | TGCGCCAGCAGCTACGGGACATACTACGAGCAGTACTTC | CASSYGTYYEQYF
many | TRBD2 | TRBJ2-1 | TRBV6-2/TRBV6-3 | TGTGCCAGCAGTTTGGCTTTAGCGGGAGGCTACAATGAGCAGTTCTTC | CASSLALAGGYNEQFF
many | TRBD2 | TRBJ2-7 | TRBV7-9 | TGTGCCAGCAGCCCTAGCGGCTACGAGCAGTACTTC | CASSPSGYEQYF
- | - | TRBJ2-1 | TRBV5-2 | TGTGCCAGGGGCCCCGGGCTAGCGGGAGTGGAGCAGTTCTTC | CARGPGLAGVEQFF
many | - | TRBJ1-4 | TRBV5-5 | TGTGCCAGCAGCCCGAGACAGGCTCCTAATGAAAAACTGTTTTTT | CASSPRQAPNEKLFF
many | TRBD1 | TRBJ2-3 | TRBV13 | TGTGCCAGCAGCAACCCGGACAGGGGTACAGATACGCAGTATTTT | CASSNPDRGTDTQYF
many | - | TRBJ2-1 | TRBV5-1 | TGCGCCAGCAGCTTGGAGGGGGACGGGGGTGAGCAGTTCTTC | CASSLEGDGGEQFF
medium-sized | - | TRBJ2-7 | TRBV7-9 | TGTGCCAGCAGCTTATCTTCAGGGAAGGGTTTCTACGAGCAGTACTTC | CASSLSSGKGFYEQYF
many | TRBD1 | TRBJ1-1 | TRBV9 | TGTGCCAGCAGCGCCCAGCAGGGGGCGCAGGCTTTCTTT | CASSAQQGAQAFF
many | - | TRBJ2-5 | TRBV7-3 | TGTGCCAGCAGCTTTGCGGGGACAGAGACCCAGTACTTC | CASSFAGTETQYF
many | TRBD2 | TRBJ2-5 | TRBV6-2/TRBV6-3 | TGTGCCAGCAGCGGACTAGCGGGAGAGCGTGAGACCCAGTACTTC | CASSGLAGERETQYF
hyperexpanded | TRBD2 | TRBJ2-5 | TRBV4-3 | TGCGCCAGCAGCCCGTGGGGGGGGTTGAAAGAGACCCAGTACTTC | CASSPWGGLKETQYF
many | - | TRBJ2-1 | TRBV29-1 | TGCAGCGTTGCCTTGTCTGGCAAATACAATGAGCAGTTCTTC | CSVALSGKYNEQFF
many | TRBD1 | TRBJ2-7 | TRBV5-1 | TGCGCCAGCAGCTTGGGTCAGCCGGGACAGCCCTACGAGCAGTACTTC | CASSLGQPGQPYEQYF
many | TRBD1 | TRBJ1-1 | TRBV5-1 | TGCGCCAGCAGCTTCCAGGGGGCTACGAACACTGAAGCTTTCTTT | CASSFQGATNTEAFF
large | TRBD1 | TRBJ2-7 | TRBV9 | TGTGCCAGCAGCCCACAGGGGGCGTCCTACGAGCAGTACTTC | CASSPQGASYEQYF